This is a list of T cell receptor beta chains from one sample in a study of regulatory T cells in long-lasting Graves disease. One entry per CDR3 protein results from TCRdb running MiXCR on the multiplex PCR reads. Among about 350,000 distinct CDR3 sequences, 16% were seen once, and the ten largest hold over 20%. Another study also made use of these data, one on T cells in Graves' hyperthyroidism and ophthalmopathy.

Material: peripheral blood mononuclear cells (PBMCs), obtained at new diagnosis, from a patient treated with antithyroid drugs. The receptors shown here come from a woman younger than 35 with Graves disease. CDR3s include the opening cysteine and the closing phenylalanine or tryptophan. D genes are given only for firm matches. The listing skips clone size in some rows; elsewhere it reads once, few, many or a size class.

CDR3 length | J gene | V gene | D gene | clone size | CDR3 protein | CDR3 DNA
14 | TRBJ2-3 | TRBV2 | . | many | CASSEEVGVATQYF | TGTGCCAGCAGTGAAGAGGTCGGGGTCGCTACGCAGTATTTT
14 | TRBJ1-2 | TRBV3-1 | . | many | CASSPFDRSGGYTF | TGTGCCAGCAGCCCCTTTGATAGGTCTGGCGGCTACACCTTC
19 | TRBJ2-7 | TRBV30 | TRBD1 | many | CAWSAPGQGAQRSSYEQYF | TGTGCCTGGAGTGCCCCAGGACAGGGGGCGCAGAGGAGCTCCTACGAGCAGTACTTC
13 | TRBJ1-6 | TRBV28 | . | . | CASTGTYNSPLHF | TGTGCCAGCACGGGAACCTATAATTCACCCCTCCACTTT
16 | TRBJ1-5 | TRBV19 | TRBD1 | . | CASSNRQGVTQQPQHF | TGTGCCAGTAGTAATCGACAGGGGGTAACCCAACAGCCCCAGCATTTT
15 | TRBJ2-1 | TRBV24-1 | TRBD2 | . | CATSMTSGRAGEQFF | TGTGCCACCTCAATGACTAGCGGGAGGGCCGGTGAGCAGTTCTTC
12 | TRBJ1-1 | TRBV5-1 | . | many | CASSQTVTEAFF | TGTGCCAGCAGCCAGACAGTAACCGAAGCTTTCTTT
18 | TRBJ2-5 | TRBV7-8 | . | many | CASSLVPIGRRAQETQYF | TGTGCCAGCAGCTTAGTTCCGATAGGAAGAAGGGCTCAAGAGACCCAGTACTTC
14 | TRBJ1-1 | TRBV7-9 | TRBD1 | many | CASSRRQGNTEAFF | TGTGCCAGCAGCCGAAGACAGGGGAACACTGAAGCTTTCTTT
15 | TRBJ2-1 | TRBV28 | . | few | CASSPRTTSYNEQFF | TGTGCCAGCAGTCCAAGGACTACCTCGTACAATGAGCAGTTCTTC
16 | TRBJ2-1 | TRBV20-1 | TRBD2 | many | CSGGLAGGSSYNEQFF | TGCAGCGGGGGGCTAGCGGGGGGAAGCTCCTACAATGAGCAGTTCTTC
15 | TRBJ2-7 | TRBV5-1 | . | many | CASKPLGTSTREQYF | TGCGCCAGCAAACCCCTGGGGACATCGACGAGGGAGCAGTACTTC
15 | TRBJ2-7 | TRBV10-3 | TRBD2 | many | CATRLVAGERSEQYF | TGTGCCACCCGTTTGGTGGCGGGAGAACGTAGCGAGCAGTACTTC
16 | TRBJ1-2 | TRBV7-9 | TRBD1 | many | CASSSKYRGTGTGYTF | TGTGCCAGCAGCTCGAAATACAGGGGGACAGGGACCGGCTACACCTTC
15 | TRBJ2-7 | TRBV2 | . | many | CASSGPTGSTYEQYF | TGTGCCAGCAGTGGGCCTACAGGTAGCACCTACGAGCAGTACTTC
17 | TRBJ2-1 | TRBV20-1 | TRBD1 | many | CSARNKDRGLIYNEQFF | TGCAGTGCCCGGAATAAGGACAGGGGTTTAATCTACAATGAGCAGTTCTTC
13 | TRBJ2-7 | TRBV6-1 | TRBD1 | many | CATNRGRGYEQYF | TGTGCCACCAACAGGGGCAGGGGTTACGAGCAGTACTTC
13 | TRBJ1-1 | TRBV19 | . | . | CASSMSRAIEAFF | TGTGCCAGTAGTATGAGCAGGGCCATTGAAGCTTTCTTT
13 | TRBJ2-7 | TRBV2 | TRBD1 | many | CASSPTGAYEQYF | TGTGCCAGCAGTCCGACAGGGGCCTACGAGCAGTACTTC
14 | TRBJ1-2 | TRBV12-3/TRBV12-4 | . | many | CASRQGLFGYGYTF | TGTGCCAGCAGGCAGGGTTTATTCGGTTATGGCTACACCTTC
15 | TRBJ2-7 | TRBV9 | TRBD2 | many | CASSVEAGGPREQYF | TGTGCCAGCAGCGTAGAGGCGGGAGGGCCCAGGGAGCAGTACTTC
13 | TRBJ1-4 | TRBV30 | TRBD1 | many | CAWSGQGNEKLFF | TGTGCCTGGAGTGGACAGGGAAATGAAAAACTGTTTTTT
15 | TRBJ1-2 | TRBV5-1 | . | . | CASSPQGLTNYGYTF | TGCGCCAGCAGCCCGCAGGGGTTGACTAACTATGGCTACACCTTC
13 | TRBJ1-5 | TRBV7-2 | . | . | CASSWGLDQPQHF | TGTGCCAGCAGCTGGGGACTCGATCAGCCCCAGCATTTT
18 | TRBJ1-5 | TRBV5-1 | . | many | CASSEVLQLNDSNQPQHF | TGCGCCAGCAGCGAGGTTCTCCAGTTAAACGATAGCAATCAGCCCCAGCATTTT
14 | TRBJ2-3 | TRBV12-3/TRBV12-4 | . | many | CASSFRALTDTQYF | TGTGCCAGCAGTTTCAGGGCCCTCACAGATACGCAGTATTTT
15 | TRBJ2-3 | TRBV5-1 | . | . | CASSLRTGRGDTQYF | TGCGCCAGCAGCTTGAGAACGGGACGGGGGGATACGCAGTATTTT